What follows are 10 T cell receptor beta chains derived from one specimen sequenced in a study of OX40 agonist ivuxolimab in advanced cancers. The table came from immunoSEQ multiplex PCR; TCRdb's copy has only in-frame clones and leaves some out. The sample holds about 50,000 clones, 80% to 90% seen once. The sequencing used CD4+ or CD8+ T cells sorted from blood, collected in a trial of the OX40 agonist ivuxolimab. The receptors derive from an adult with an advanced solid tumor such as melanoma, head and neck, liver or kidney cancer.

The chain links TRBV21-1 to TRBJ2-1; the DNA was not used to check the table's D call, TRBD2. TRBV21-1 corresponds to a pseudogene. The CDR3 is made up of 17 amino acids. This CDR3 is CASSLVPHSGSYNEQFF. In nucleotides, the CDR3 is TGTGCCAGCTCCCTTGTCCCTCACAGCGGATCCTACAATGAGCAGTTCTTC.

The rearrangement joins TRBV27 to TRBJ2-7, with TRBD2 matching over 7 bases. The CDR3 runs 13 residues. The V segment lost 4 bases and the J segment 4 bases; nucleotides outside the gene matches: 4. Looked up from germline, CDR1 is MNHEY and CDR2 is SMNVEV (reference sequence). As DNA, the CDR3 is TGTGCCAGCAGTTCGGGACTACTATACGAGCAGTACTTC. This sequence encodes CASSSGLLYEQYF.

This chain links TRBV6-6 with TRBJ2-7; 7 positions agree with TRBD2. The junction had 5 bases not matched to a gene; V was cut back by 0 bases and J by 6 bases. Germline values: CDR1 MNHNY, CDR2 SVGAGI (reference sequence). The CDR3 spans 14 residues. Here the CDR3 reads CASSYSSGGTEQYF. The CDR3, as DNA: TGTGCCAGCAGTTACTCGTCGGGAGGCACCGAGCAGTACTTC.

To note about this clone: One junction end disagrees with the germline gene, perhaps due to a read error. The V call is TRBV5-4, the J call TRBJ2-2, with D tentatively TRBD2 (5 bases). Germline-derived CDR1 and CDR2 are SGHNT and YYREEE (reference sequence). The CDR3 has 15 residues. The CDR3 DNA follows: TGTGCCAGCAGCTTGGGGGCCGGGAACTCCGGGGAGCTGTTTTTT. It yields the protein CASSLGAGNSGELFF.

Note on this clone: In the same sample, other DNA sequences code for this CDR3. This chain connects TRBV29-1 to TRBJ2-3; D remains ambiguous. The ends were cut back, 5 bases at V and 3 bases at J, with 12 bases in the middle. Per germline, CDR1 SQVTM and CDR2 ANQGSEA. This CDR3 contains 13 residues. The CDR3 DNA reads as TGCAGCGTTTCACCGGTGGGGACAGATACGCAGTATTTT. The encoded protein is CSVSPVGTDTQYF.

Written as DNA, the CDR3 is TGTGCCAGTAGGTTAATGGCTAGCCAAGAGACCCAGTACTTC. Its protein product is CASRLMASQETQYF. V is TRBV19 and J is TRBJ2-5; no firm D call. Per the germline V gene, CDR1 is LNHDA and CDR2 is SQIVND (reference sequence). There are 14 residues in the CDR3. V lost 6 bases and J lost 1, with 12 bases in between.

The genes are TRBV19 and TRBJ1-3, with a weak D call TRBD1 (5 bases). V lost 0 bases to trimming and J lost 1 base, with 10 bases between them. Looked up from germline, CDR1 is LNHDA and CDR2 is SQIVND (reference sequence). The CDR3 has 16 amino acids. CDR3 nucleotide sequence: TGTGCCAGTAGTATAGATGCGGCAGGGTCTGGAAACACCATATATTTT. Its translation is CASSIDAAGSGNTIYF. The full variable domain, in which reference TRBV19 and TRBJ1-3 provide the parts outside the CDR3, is DGGITQSPKYLFRKEGQNVTLSCEQNLNHDAMYWYRQDPGQGLRLIYYSQIVNDFQKGDIAEGYSVSREKKESFPLTVTSAQKNPTAFYLCASSIDAAGSGNTIYFGEGSWLTVV.

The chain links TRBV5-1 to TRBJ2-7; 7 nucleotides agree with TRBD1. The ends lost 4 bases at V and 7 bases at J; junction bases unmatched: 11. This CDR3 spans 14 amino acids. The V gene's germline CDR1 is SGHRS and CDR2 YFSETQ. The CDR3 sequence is CASSPRQGPGEQYF. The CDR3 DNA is TGCGCCAGCAGCCCTCGACAGGGCCCGGGGGAGCAGTACTTC.

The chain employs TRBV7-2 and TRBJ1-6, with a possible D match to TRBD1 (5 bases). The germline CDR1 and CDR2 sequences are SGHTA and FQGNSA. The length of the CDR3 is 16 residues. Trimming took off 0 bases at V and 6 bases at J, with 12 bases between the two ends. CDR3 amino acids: CASSLAARVTNSPLHF. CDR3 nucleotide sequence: TGTGCCAGCAGCTTAGCGGCCAGGGTTACTAATTCACCCCTCCACTTT.

The CDR3 region has the DNA TGCGCCAGCAGCCAAGGGACAGGAGCCGATAGCAATCAGCCCCAGCATTTT. As protein: CASSQGTGADSNQPQHF. The chain links TRBV4-3 to TRBJ1-5; 7 nucleotides align to TRBD1. Germline CDR1 is LGHNA and CDR2 is YSLEER. J was trimmed by 0 bases and V by 1 base; bases with no gene match: 6. CDR3 length: 17 amino acids.